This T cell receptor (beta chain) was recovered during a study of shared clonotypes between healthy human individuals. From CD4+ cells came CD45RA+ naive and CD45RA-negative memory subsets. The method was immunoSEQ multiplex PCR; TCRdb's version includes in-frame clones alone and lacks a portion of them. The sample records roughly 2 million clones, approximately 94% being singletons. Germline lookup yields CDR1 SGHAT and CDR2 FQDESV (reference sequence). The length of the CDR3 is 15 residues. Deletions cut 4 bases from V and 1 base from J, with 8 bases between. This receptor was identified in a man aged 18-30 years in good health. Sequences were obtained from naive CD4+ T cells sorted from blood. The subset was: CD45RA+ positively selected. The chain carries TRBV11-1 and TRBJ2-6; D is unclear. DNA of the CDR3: TGTGCCAGCAGCTCCCCGGATTCTGGGGCCAACGTCCTGACTTTC. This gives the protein CASSSPDSGANVLTF.